The 6 T cell receptor beta chains below come from one sample, sequenced in a study of blood T cells in healthy people across ages. A second PCR, run for roughly 6 to 11 cycles, used a sample-barcoded 5' primer plus a J-beta primer mix. TCRdb re-derived calls from the 5' RACE reads in MiXCR, one entry per CDR3 protein. The sample consists of 1,800,000 or so distinct CDR3 sequences, about two fifths of them appearing once. Sequenced: blood. These TCRs come from a human donor in good health.

The table lists this clonotype with a few counts. The chain uses TRBV10-3 and TRBJ2-6, with 9 nucleotides matching TRBD1. This CDR3 has 16 residues. Trimming at V came to 10 bases and at J to 4 bases, leaving 11 bases not matched to a gene. Germline values: CDR1 ENHRY, CDR2 SYGVKD. DNA of the CDR3: TGTGCCACGACCACAGGGGGCGTGAGAGGGGCCAACGTCCTGACTTTC. Its translation is CATTTGGVRGANVLTF.

J is TRBJ2-1 and V is TRBV21-1; the table assigns TRBD2, which was not confirmed against the DNA. TRBV21-1 is labeled a pseudogene. The CDR3 extends over 17 amino acids. This CDR3 is CASSKEDSGGPGETQFF. CDR3 nucleotides: TGTGCCAGCAGCAAAGAGGATAGCGGGGGTCCAGGGGAGACCCAGTTCTTC.

This clonotype came up a few times. The V and J genes are TRBV4-3 and TRBJ1-4, with no clear D. Germline V gene lookup returns CDR1 LGHNA and CDR2 YSLEER. The V end lost 0 bases, the J end lost 8 bases, and 16 bases lay between the germline ends. This CDR3 has 16 amino acids. The CDR3 DNA reads as TGCGCCAGCAGCCAAGATGCGCCACGGGTCGGAGAAAAACTGTTTTTT. As protein: CASSQDAPRVGEKLFF.

In its sample, this clonotype was seen a few times. The chain couples TRBV12-3 or TRBV12-4 to TRBJ2-2; D gene unclear. V was cut by 2 bases and J by 2 bases, with 9 bases left in between. This CDR3 contains 15 residues. This CDR3 reads CASSLIWPNTGELFF. DNA for the CDR3: TGTGCCAGCAGTTTAATTTGGCCCAACACCGGGGAGCTGTTTTTT.

The chain couples TRBV20-1 to TRBJ1-2, with D uncertain. Germline V gene lookup returns CDR1 DFQATT and CDR2 SNEGSKA (reference sequence). Trimming left V 6 bases short and J 2 bases short, with 13 bases between. This CDR3 comprises 13 residues. The CDR3 nucleotides are TGCAGTGCCCGGCCCGGGGAGAACTATGGCTACACCTTC. Protein product: CSARPGENYGYTF.

In this sample, this clonotype turned up a few times. The genes are TRBV20-1 and TRBJ2-1, with 8 bases matching TRBD2. Germline lookup yields CDR1 DFQATT and CDR2 SNEGSKA (reference sequence). The CDR3 runs 14 residues. Trimming at V came to 6 bases and at J to 5 bases, leaving 9 bases not matched to a gene. Here the CDR3 DNA reads TGCAGTGCCCCCACGGGGGGGCGCGACAATGAGCAGTTCTTC. The encoded protein is CSAPTGGRDNEQFF.